The rows below give T cell receptor beta chains drawn from one sample of a study of blood T cell repertoires in COVID-19. Data came from immunoSEQ multiplex PCR; TCRdb stores just in-frame clones and leaves some out. Of 110,000 to 150,000 clones in the sample, approximately 88% are singletons; the top ten hold around 1.7%. The specimen sequenced was peripheral blood. The receptors were gathered from a woman in her fifties or sixties with acute or convalescent COVID-19. CDR3s include the opening cysteine and the closing phenylalanine or tryptophan. D genes are given only for firm matches. Not all rows give a size; the values are once, few, many and, for expanded clones, a class.

18,TRBV12-2,.,once,TRBJ2-1,TGTGCAAGTCGCTTAGAGGGGGTCGTAGCGGGAGGGTACAATGAGCAGTTCTTC,CASRLEGVVAGGYNEQFF
15,TRBV7-3,.,.,TRBJ2-7,TGTGCCAGCAGCTTAGAGGCCGGGGGAGCGACCGAGCAGTACTTC,CASSLEAGGATEQYF
14,TRBV7-3,.,.,TRBJ1-2,TGTGCCAGCAGCTCAGGGGCCTTCAACTATGGCTACACCTTC,CASSSGAFNYGYTF
15,TRBV18,TRBD2,.,TRBJ2-5,TGTGCCAGCTCACCGAATAGCGGGGGCGAAGAGACCCAGTACTTC,CASSPNSGGEETQYF
15,TRBV11-2,.,.,TRBJ2-7,TGTGCCAGCAGCCCGGAGCCCAGGACAGACTACGAGCAGTACTTC,CASSPEPRTDYEQYF
17,TRBV2,.,.,TRBJ1-3,TGTGCCAGCGACCTGAGACGTCTTGGACAACTGGGAAACACCATATATTTT,CASDLRRLGQLGNTIYF
15,TRBV7-8,TRBD1,.,TRBJ1-1,TGTGCCAGCAGCTTAAGGGGACAGGGGTTCACTGAAGCTTTCTTT,CASSLRGQGFTEAFF
16,TRBV5-1,.,once,TRBJ2-1,TGCGCCAGCAGCTTACTGACCTCTAGATCATACAATGAGCAGTTCTTC,CASSLLTSRSYNEQFF
14,TRBV28,.,.,TRBJ1-2,TGTGCCAGCAGCACCGGGGGAGAAAACTATGGCTACACCTTC,CASSTGGENYGYTF
15,TRBV20-1,TRBD1,.,TRBJ1-2,TGCAGTGCTAGTAGGAGGACAGGGGGCCTCTATGGCTACACCTTC,CSASRRTGGLYGYTF
13,TRBV2,.,once,TRBJ2-7,TGTGCCAGTTCAGGGGCCCAAACCTACGAGCAGTACTTC,CASSGAQTYEQYF
11,TRBV28,TRBD1,.,TRBJ1-1,TGTGCCAGCAGTCGACAGGGGGAAGCTTTCTTT,CASSRQGEAFF
13,TRBV18,.,.,TRBJ1-1,TGTGCCAGCTCAGATAACAGGGACACTGAAGCTTTCTTT,CASSDNRDTEAFF
11,TRBV9,.,.,TRBJ1-1,TGTGCCAGTGGCATGAACACTGAAGCTTTCTTT,CASGMNTEAFF
15,TRBV6-5,.,.,TRBJ2-3,TGTGCCAGCTCCGCGGACTGGACTAGCACAGATACGCAGTATTTT,CASSADWTSTDTQYF
13,TRBV4-2,.,.,TRBJ2-7,TGTGCCAGCAGCCAAGACAGGACCTACGAGCAGTACTTC,CASSQDRTYEQYF
13,TRBV30,.,.,TRBJ1-5,TGTGCCTGGAGTGTACATCGAGAGGCACCCCAGCATTTT,CAWSVHREAPQHF
15,TRBV27,.,.,TRBJ1-6,TGTGCCAGCAGTTTAGGCAGGTCGCAAAATTCACCCCTCCACTTT,CASSLGRSQNSPLHF
13,TRBV12-3/TRBV12-4,.,.,TRBJ1-6,TGTGCCAGCAGTTTAGGACTCAATTCACCCCTCCACTTT,CASSLGLNSPLHF
15,TRBV3-1/TRBV3-2,.,.,TRBJ1-2,TGTGCCAGCAGCTCTGCCCTAGAACGGGTGGTCGGCTACACCTTC,CASSSALERVVGYTF
11,TRBV5-1,.,.,TRBJ1-4,TGCGCCAGCAGACTTAATGAAAAACTGTTTTTT,CASRLNEKLFF
14,TRBV7-9,.,.,TRBJ2-3,TGTGCCAGCAGTGTTACTAGCAGCACAGATACGCAGTATTTT,CASSVTSSTDTQYF
20,TRBV3-1/TRBV3-2,TRBD2,once,TRBJ2-1,TGTGCCAGCAGCTGGGGTCCGGGACTAGCGGGGGGGAGCTCCTACAATGAGCAGTTCTTC,CASSWGPGLAGGSSYNEQFF
14,TRBV11-1,TRBD2,.,TRBJ2-3,TGTGCCAGCAGCTTCCTAGCGGGGTATAATACGCAGTATTTT,CASSFLAGYNTQYF
19,TRBV9,TRBD1,.,TRBJ2-6,TGTGCCAGCAGCGTAGCGGGGGACAGGGATTTCACTGGGGCCAACGTCCTGACTTTC,CASSVAGDRDFTGANVLTF
16,TRBV19,.,.,TRBJ1-5,TGTGCCAGTAGTATAGGGGGAGGAAATATCAATCAGCCCCAGCATTTT,CASSIGGGNINQPQHF
15,TRBV18,TRBD1,.,TRBJ2-7,TGTGCCAGCTCACAAGGGACAGGGAGGACCTACGAGCAGTACTTC,CASSQGTGRTYEQYF
16,TRBV9,.,.,TRBJ1-2,TGTGCCAGCAGCCCCCCAGGTGATGGTGAGGGCTATGGCTACACCTTC,CASSPPGDGEGYGYTF
13,TRBV11-2,TRBD2,.,TRBJ2-1,TGTGCCAGCAGCTTAGCGGGAGGGGGTGAGCAGTTCTTC,CASSLAGGGEQFF
15,TRBV7-6,TRBD1,.,TRBJ1-1,TGTGCCAGCAGCGGGGGGGACAGGGGAGGGACTGAAGCTTTCTTT,CASSGGDRGGTEAFF
16,TRBV10-3,TRBD1,.,TRBJ1-2,TGTGCCATCAGTGCAAACAGGGGGATAATCAACTATGGCTACACCTTC,CAISANRGIINYGYTF
14,TRBV20-1,.,once,TRBJ2-5,TGCAGTGCTAGTATAGTGGGCCTACTTGAGACCCAGTACTTC,CSASIVGLLETQYF
14,TRBV5-6,.,.,TRBJ2-2,TGTGCCAGCAGCTTGCGATTCCAGACCGGGGAGCTGTTTTTT,CASSLRFQTGELFF
15,TRBV5-1,TRBD1,.,TRBJ1-2,TGCGCCAGCAGCTTGGAGGGACAGGGGGCGCAAGGCTACACCTTC,CASSLEGQGAQGYTF
15,TRBV7-2,.,once,TRBJ1-5,TGTGCCAGCAGCTGGGCAGGGGCCAGCAATCAGCCCCAGCATTTT,CASSWAGASNQPQHF
12,TRBV13,.,.,TRBJ1-1,TGTGCCAGCAGCTTAGGCCTGCGGGGAGCTTTCTTT,CASSLGLRGAFF
16,TRBV19,.,few,TRBJ1-5,TGTGCCAGTAGTATAGTAGCCTGGACAGCCTCACAGCCCCAGCATTTT,CASSIVAWTASQPQHF
13,TRBV7-9,.,.,TRBJ2-7,TGTGCCAGCAGCTTACTCCCCTCCTACGAGCAGTACTTC,CASSLLPSYEQYF
15,TRBV7-9,TRBD1,.,TRBJ2-7,TGTGCCAGCAGCTTAGAACGAACAGGGGCCTACGAGCAGTACTTC,CASSLERTGAYEQYF
18,TRBV9,.,once,TRBJ1-2,TGTGCCAGCTCCCTGTTAGCCGTAGGACGGGAGCGGGGGGGTTCTTACACCTTC,CASSLLAVGRERGGSYTF
14,TRBV10-2,TRBD1,.,TRBJ1-1,TGCGCCAGCAGTGAATACAGGGGGTACACTGAAGCTTTCTTT,CASSEYRGYTEAFF
12,TRBV5-1,.,.,TRBJ2-1,TGCGCCAGCAGCTTGGGGCTGGATGAGCAGTTCTTC,CASSLGLDEQFF
15,TRBV5-8,TRBD2,.,TRBJ2-1,TGTGCCAGCAGCACCCCGGGACTAGCGGGAGGGGAACAGTTCTTC,CASSTPGLAGGEQFF